These 20 T cell receptor beta chains were sequenced from one sample in a study of blood T cell repertoires in COVID-19. TCRdb's copy holds only in-frame clones and misses some; the assay was immunoSEQ multiplex PCR. This repertoire shows a few hundred thousand clones, around 78% found once; its top ten account for 3.5% to 5.5%. The sample comprised peripheral blood. The receptors come from a man in his 60s who had recovered from COVID-19.

The chain carries TRBV18 and TRBJ2-2, with D unresolved. V was clipped by 1 base and J by 0 bases, with 9 bases between them. CDR1 and CDR2 from the germline V gene are KGHSH and LQKENI. This CDR3 has 16 amino acids. The CDR3 DNA reads as TGTGCCAGCTCACCACTCTCCAACACGAACACCGGGGAGCTGTTTTTT. Its translation: CASSPLSNTNTGELFF.

This chain joins TRBV29-1 and TRBJ1-3; D is undetermined. Germline V gene data show CDR1 as SQVTM and CDR2 as ANQGSEA. With 5 bases removed from V and 0 bases from J, the gap between germline ends came to 8 bases. CDR3 size: 13 residues. The CDR3 is CSVPDNSGNTIYF. The CDR3 DNA sequence: TGCAGCGTTCCCGACAACTCTGGAAACACCATATATTTT.

The chain's CDR3 is CASSLEGGPQGGELFF. The CDR3, as DNA: TGTGCCAGCAGCTTGGAGGGAGGGCCCCAGGGCGGGGAGCTGTTTTTT. The chain has TRBV5-5 and TRBJ2-2; 7 bases line up with TRBD2. The ends lost 0 bases at V and 7 bases at J; junction bases unmatched: 9. Germline-derived CDR1 and CDR2 are SGHKS and YYEKEE (reference sequence). This CDR3 region has 16 residues.

The CDR3 reads CASSPDGASDEQFF. CDR3 nucleotides: TGTGCCAGCAGCCCGGACGGGGCTAGCGATGAGCAGTTCTTC. This chain uses TRBV5-4 with TRBJ2-1, with D maybe TRBD2 (6 bases). V was clipped by 4 bases and J by 8 bases, with 16 bases between them. CDR1 and CDR2 from the germline V gene are SGHNT and YYREEE (reference sequence). CDR3 size: 14 residues.

The J gene is TRBJ2-5, the V gene TRBV28; D is perhaps TRBD1 (6 bases). Trimming stripped 2 bases from V and 6 bases from J, with 16 bases between. CDR3 length equals 15 residues. Germline V gives CDR1 MDHEN, CDR2 SYDVKM. The CDR3 DNA reads as TGTGCCAGCAGTTTAAGGGCCTCAGGGGTAAAGACCCAGTACTTC. This gives the protein CASSLRASGVKTQYF.

This chain connects TRBV7-6 to TRBJ2-5; a possible D gene is TRBD2 (6 bases). In germline, CDR1 is SGHVS, CDR2 FNYEAQ. The CDR3 loop spans 15 amino acids. Trimming removed 5 bases from V and 6 bases from J, with 19 bases in between. CDR3 region: CASSTDRTGVKTQYF. CDR3 nucleotide sequence: TGTGCCAGCAGCACCGACCGGACGGGGGTAAAGACCCAGTACTTC. The full variable domain, its missing parts supplied by reference TRBV7-6 and TRBJ2-5, is GAGVSQSPRYKVTKRGQDVALRCDPISGHVSLYWYRQALGQGPEFLTYFNYEAQQDKSGLPNDRFSAERPEGSISTLTIQRTEQRDSAMYRCASSTDRTGVKTQYFGPGTRLLVL.

This clone occurred once. The rearrangement uses TRBV29-1 and TRBJ1-1, with D unresolved. CDR1 SQVTM and CDR2 ANQGSEA come from the germline V gene. Between the trimmed V and J ends, which lost 6 bases and 1 base, there was a span of 12 bases. The CDR3 is 13 amino acids. CDR3 sequence reads: CSVDRSGNTEAFF. CDR3 DNA sequence: TGCAGCGTCGACCGGAGTGGGAACACTGAAGCTTTCTTT.

The gene calls are TRBV11-3 and TRBJ2-1; TRBD2 matches 10 bases. Germline V gives CDR1 SGHNT, CDR2 YENEEA. V trimming: 1 base; J trimming: 0 bases; junction bases outside the gene matches: 6. The CDR3 spans 18 residues. This CDR3 is CASSLGSSSGGSYNEQFF. The CDR3 DNA follows: TGTGCCAGCAGCTTAGGGTCTTCTAGCGGGGGCTCCTACAATGAGCAGTTCTTC.

This clone appeared once. The chain has TRBV4-1 and TRBJ1-5, with D tentatively TRBD1 (5 bases). Per the germline V gene, CDR1 is MGHRA and CDR2 is YSYEKL. The CDR3 is 16 residues long. V lost 0 bases and J lost 4, with 13 bases in between. CDR3 protein: CASSQDGSGLNQPQHF. CDR3 in DNA: TGCGCCAGCAGCCAAGATGGTTCAGGGTTAAATCAGCCCCAGCATTTT.

The genes are TRBV9 and TRBJ2-3; TRBD2 matches 7 bases. Trimming at V came to 4 bases and at J to 1 base, leaving 6 bases not matched to a gene. The length of the CDR3 is 15 residues. The germline V gene encodes CDR1 SGDLS and CDR2 YYNGEE. CDR3 nucleotides: TGTGCCAGCAGCCCCCGCGCGGGGGGCACAGATACGCAGTATTTT. Encoded protein: CASSPRAGGTDTQYF.

The genes are TRBV15 and TRBJ2-7; the match to TRBD2 covers 13 bases. Trimming at V came to 2 bases and at J to 5 bases, leaving 6 bases not matched to a gene. Germline V gene lookup returns CDR1 LNHNV and CDR2 YYDKDF (reference sequence). The length of the CDR3 is 16 residues. CDR3 protein: CATSRPGLAGVNEQYF. The CDR3 nucleotides read TGTGCCACCAGCAGACCCGGACTAGCGGGAGTGAACGAGCAGTACTTC.

The chain joins TRBV9 to TRBJ2-3; 8 bases fit TRBD2. The CDR3 consists of 14 residues. Germline V lookup: CDR1 SGDLS, CDR2 YYNGEE. V shed 1 base and J 8 bases; nucleotides not matched to a gene: 6. This chain's CDR3 is CASSVQEREGTQYF. CDR3 DNA: TGTGCCAGCAGCGTACAAGAACGGGAGGGTACGCAGTATTTT.

The CDR3 spells CASSSPDRVNTEAFF. Here the CDR3 DNA reads TGTGCCAGCAGCTCGCCGGACAGAGTGAACACTGAAGCTTTCTTT. The chain carries TRBV5-6 and TRBJ1-1, with D possibly being TRBD1 (6 bases). This CDR3 has 15 residues. CDR1 and CDR2 (germline): SGHDT, YYEEEE. With 3 bases removed from V and 0 bases from J, the gap between germline ends came to 12 bases. The full variable domain, its missing parts supplied by reference TRBV5-6 and TRBJ1-1, is DAGVTQSPTHLIKTRGQQVTLRCSPKSGHDTVSWYQQALGQGPQFIFQYYEEEERQRGNFPDRFSGHQFPNYSSELNVNALLLGDSALYLCASSSPDRVNTEAFFGQGTRLTVV.

The chain combines TRBV5-6 with TRBJ1-2; the match to TRBD1 covers 8 bases. Germline CDR1 is SGHDT and CDR2 is YYEEEE. The CDR3 covers 16 residues. The ends lost 4 bases at V and 4 bases at J; junction bases unmatched: 12. The CDR3 protein is CASSEAGGRQFYGYTF. CDR3 DNA: TGTGCCAGCAGCGAGGCAGGGGGCAGACAGTTCTATGGCTACACCTTC.

This clone was observed once. This sequence joins TRBV25-1 and TRBJ1-3; 9 bases are shared with TRBD1. Germline-derived CDR1 and CDR2 are MGHDK and SYGVNS. Trimming at V came to 5 bases and at J to 4 bases, leaving 6 bases not matched to a gene. This CDR3 contains 15 residues. CDR3 in amino acids: CASSLIGTGGNTIYF. DNA of the CDR3: TGTGCCAGCAGTCTTATAGGGACAGGGGGAAACACCATATATTTT.

There are a few counts of this clone. This chain connects TRBV19 to TRBJ1-5; 7 bases are shared with TRBD1. CDR3 length: 13 amino acids. Germline V gene data show CDR1 as LNHDA and CDR2 as SQIVND (reference sequence). V lost 7 bases and J lost 6; bases outside the gene matches: 6. CDR3 residues: CASNLQGFQPQHF. The CDR3 bases are TGTGCCAGTAACCTACAGGGGTTTCAGCCCCAGCATTTT.

The J gene is TRBJ2-5, the V gene TRBV20-1; TRBD1 matches at 9 bases. The CDR3 consists of 11 residues. Germline CDR1 DFQATT, CDR2 SNEGSKA (reference sequence). Unmatched junction bases numbered 1, after V lost 8 bases and J lost 3 bases. CDR3 sequence reads: CSWTGEETQYF. CDR3 DNA sequence: TGCAGTTGGACAGGGGAAGAGACCCAGTACTTC.

The rearrangement uses TRBV2 and TRBJ1-2; D uncertain. Between the trimmed V and J ends, which lost 6 bases and 5 bases, there was a span of 13 bases. This CDR3 has 13 amino acids. Germline values: CDR1 SNHLY, CDR2 FYNNEI. CDR3 nucleotide sequence: TGTGCCAGCAGACCGGGGTCGACTTATGGCTACACCTTC. Its translation is CASRPGSTYGYTF. Full variable domain (remainder filled in from reference TRBV2 and TRBJ1-2): EPEVTQTPSHQVTQMGQEVILRCVPISNHLYFYWYRQILGQKVEFLVSFYNNEISEKSEIFDDQFSVERPDGSNFTLKIRSTKLEDSAMYFCASRPGSTYGYTFGSGTRLTVV.

This sequence joins TRBV19 and TRBJ1-2; 7 bases align to TRBD1. V lost 3 bases, J lost 8 bases, and 9 bases stayed unmatched. The CDR3 is made up of 14 amino acids. Germline V gives CDR1 LNHDA, CDR2 SQIVND (reference sequence). CDR3: CASSMAGGSLGYTF. The CDR3 DNA sequence: TGTGCCAGTAGTATGGCAGGGGGAAGCTTAGGCTACACCTTC.

This sequence joins TRBV7-2 and TRBJ2-3, with D perhaps matching TRBD1 (6 bases). Deletions cut 1 base from V and 5 bases from J, with 19 bases between. CDR3 length: 17 residues. Germline-derived CDR1 and CDR2 are SGHTA and FQGNSA. For the CDR3, the DNA is TGTGCCAGCAGCTTAGATCTGTGGGGGCTAGCTGAAGATACGCAGTATTTT. It codes for CASSLDLWGLAEDTQYF.